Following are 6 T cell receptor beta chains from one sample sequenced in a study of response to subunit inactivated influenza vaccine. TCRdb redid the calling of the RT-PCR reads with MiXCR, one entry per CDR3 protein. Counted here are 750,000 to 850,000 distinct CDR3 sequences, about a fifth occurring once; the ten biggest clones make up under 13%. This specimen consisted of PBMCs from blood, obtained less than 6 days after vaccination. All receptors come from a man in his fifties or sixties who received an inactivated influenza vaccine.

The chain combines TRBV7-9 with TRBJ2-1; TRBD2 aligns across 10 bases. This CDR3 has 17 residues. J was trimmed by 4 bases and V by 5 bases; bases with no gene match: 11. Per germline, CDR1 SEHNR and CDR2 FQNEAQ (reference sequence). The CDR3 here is CASSRLSGRAKYNEQFF. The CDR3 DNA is TGTGCCAGCAGCCGACTAAGCGGGAGGGCAAAGTACAATGAGCAGTTCTTC.

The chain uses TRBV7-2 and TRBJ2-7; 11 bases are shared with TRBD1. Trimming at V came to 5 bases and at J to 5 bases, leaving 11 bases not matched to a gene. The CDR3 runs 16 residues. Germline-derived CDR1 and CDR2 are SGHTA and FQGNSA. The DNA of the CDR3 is TGTGCCAGCAGCCTCGGACAGGGGGCTGCGATGAACGAGCAGTACTTC. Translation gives CASSLGQGAAMNEQYF.

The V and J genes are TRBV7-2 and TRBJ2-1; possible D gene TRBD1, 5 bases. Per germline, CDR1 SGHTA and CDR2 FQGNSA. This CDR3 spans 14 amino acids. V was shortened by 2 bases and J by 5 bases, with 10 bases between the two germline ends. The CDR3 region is CASSLSRADNEQFF. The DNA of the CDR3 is TGTGCCAGCAGCTTATCCAGGGCTGACAATGAGCAGTTCTTC.

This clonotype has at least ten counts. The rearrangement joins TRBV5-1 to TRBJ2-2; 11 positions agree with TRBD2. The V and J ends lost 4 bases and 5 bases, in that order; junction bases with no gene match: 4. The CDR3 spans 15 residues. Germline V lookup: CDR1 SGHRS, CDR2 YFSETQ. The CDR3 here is CASSAPSGGTGELFF. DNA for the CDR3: TGCGCCAGCAGCGCGCCTAGCGGGGGGACCGGGGAGCTGTTTTTT.

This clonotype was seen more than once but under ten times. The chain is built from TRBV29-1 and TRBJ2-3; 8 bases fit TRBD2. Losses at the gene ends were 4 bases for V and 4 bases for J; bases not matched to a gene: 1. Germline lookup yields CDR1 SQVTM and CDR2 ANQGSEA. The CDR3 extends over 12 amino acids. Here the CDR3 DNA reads TGCAGCGTTGGGACTAGCCCAGATACGCAGTATTTT. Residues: CSVGTSPDTQYF.

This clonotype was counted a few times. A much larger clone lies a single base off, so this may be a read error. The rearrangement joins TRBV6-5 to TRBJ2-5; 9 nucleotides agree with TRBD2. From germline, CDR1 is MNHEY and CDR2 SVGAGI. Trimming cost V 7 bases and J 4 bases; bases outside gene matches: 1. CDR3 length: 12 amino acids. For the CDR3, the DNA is TGTGCCAGCAATAGCGGGGGAGAGACCCAGTACTTC. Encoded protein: CASNSGGETQYF.